Described below is a single T cell receptor beta chain sequence and its context. Time point: peripheral blood 6 weeks after treatment start. These data come from a study of PD-L1 blockade in urothelial cancer. About the study: Previous chemotherapy exposure amounted to 0 to 3 regimens for patients.

The method was immunoSEQ multiplex PCR; TCRdb's version includes in-frame clones alone and lacks a portion of them. The sample has around 50,000 clones; roughly 91% are singletons. Trimming removed 0 bases from V and 4 bases from J, with 10 bases in between. Germline V gene sequence: CDR1 SGHRS, CDR2 YFSETQ. The CDR3 totals 14 residues. This TCR was recovered from a man in his sixties with urothelial cancer. The chain is built from TRBV5-1 and TRBJ1-2; D remains unclear. Sequencing used PBMCs, obtained around atezolizumab (anti-PD-L1) treatment. CDR3 nucleotide sequence: TGCGCCAGCAGCTTGGCTCCAGTCAGCTATGGCTACACCTTC. This gives the protein CASSLAPVSYGYTF.